The 16 T cell receptor beta chains below were found in one sample sequenced in a study of T cell clones after liver transplantation. TCRdb keeps only in-frame clones here, not all; method: immunoSEQ multiplex PCR. Here the sample spans under 130,000 clones, around 84% being singletons. This specimen was CD4+ T cells from blood, taken approximately 4 years after liver transplant. The source of these receptors is a human patient who received a liver transplant. Some of the T cells might come from the graft donor.

The chain couples TRBV6-1 to TRBJ1-1, with D possibly matching TRBD1 (6 bases). The germline V gene encodes CDR1 MNHNS and CDR2 SASEGT. V was clipped by 7 bases and J by 4 bases, with 19 bases between them. The CDR3 spans 15 residues. This chain's CDR3 is CASNGFTTGGTEAFF. CDR3 bases: TGTGCCAGCAATGGATTCACGACAGGCGGCACTGAAGCTTTCTTT.

The chain employs TRBV18 and TRBJ2-2; D perhaps matches TRBD2 (6 bases). V lost 5 bases to trimming and J lost 2 bases, with 15 bases between them. The CDR3 totals 16 residues. Germline CDR1 reads KGHSH; CDR2 reads LQKENI. In nucleotides, the CDR3 is TGTGCCAGCTCAGAAGCCGGGACTTTAAACACCGGGGAGCTGTTTTTT. Its protein product is CASSEAGTLNTGELFF.

V and J are TRBV5-1 and TRBJ2-1; 11 nucleotides align to TRBD2. Trimming took 7 bases from V and 5 from J; bases not matched to a gene: 11. Germline lookup yields CDR1 SGHRS and CDR2 YFSETQ. The CDR3 contains 16 residues. The CDR3 protein is CASVAGGPVGDNEQFF. In DNA form, the CDR3 reads TGCGCCAGCGTAGCGGGAGGGCCGGTTGGGGACAATGAGCAGTTCTTC.

Here the CDR3 reads CASSVPTGKREQYF. The CDR3 DNA reads as TGTGCCAGCAGCGTTCCGACAGGGAAGCGCGAGCAGTACTTC. The rearrangement uses TRBV6-5 and TRBJ2-7, with TRBD1 matching 7 bases. In germline, CDR1 is MNHEY, CDR2 SVGAGI. This CDR3 is 14 amino acids long. Germline trimming cut 6 bases from V and 6 bases from J; bases unmatched to any gene: 11.

J is TRBJ1-2 and V is TRBV28, with a weak D call TRBD1 (6 bases). CDR3 length equals 15 residues. V was cut by 6 bases and J by 1 base, with 15 bases left in between. Germline CDR1 and CDR2: MDHEN and SYDVKM. Here the CDR3 DNA reads TGTGCCAGCAGGGCCCCCAGGGGAGGTAACTATGGCTACACCTTC. Encoded protein: CASRAPRGGNYGYTF.

V usage is TRBV6-1 and J usage is TRBJ1-1; no firm D call. Trimming removed 6 bases from V and 1 base from J, with 3 bases in between. The length of the CDR3 is 11 residues. Germline V gene data show CDR1 as MNHNS and CDR2 as SASEGT. CDR3 nucleotide sequence: TGTGCCAGCAGCCCGAACACTGAAGCTTTCTTT. Translated, it gives CASSPNTEAFF.

This clone was seen a single time. CDR3 in amino acids: CATSRDLGVTSLEQFF. The CDR3 nucleotides read TGTGCCACCAGCAGAGATCTGGGGGTGACTAGCCTTGAGCAGTTCTTC. The chain couples TRBV15 to TRBJ2-1; 7 bases are shared with TRBD2. CDR1 is LNHNV and CDR2 is YYDKDF in the germline V gene (reference sequence). The CDR3 runs to 16 residues. The J segment lost 9 bases and the V segment lost 0 bases, leaving 11 bases of the junction unmatched.

The chain combines TRBV19 with TRBJ2-7; no clear D. Per the germline V gene, CDR1 is LNHDA and CDR2 is SQIVND (reference sequence). Trimming pared 4 bases from V and 0 bases from J, leaving 7 bases between. The CDR3 has 13 amino acids. DNA of the CDR3: TGTGCCAGTAGTAAACAGCCCTCCTACGAGCAGTACTTC. Encoded protein: CASSKQPSYEQYF.

V is TRBV7-3 and J is TRBJ2-3; 9 bases match TRBD1. V dropped 5 bases and J dropped 1; count of bases not matched to a gene: 1. The CDR3 is 14 amino acids. Germline V gives CDR1 SGHTA, CDR2 FQGTGA. The CDR3 loop is CASSRDRGTDTQYF. In DNA, the CDR3 is TGTGCCAGCAGCCGGGACAGGGGCACAGATACGCAGTATTTT.

The chain links TRBV27 to TRBJ1-1; 7 bases fit TRBD1. V lost 6 bases to trimming and J lost 8 bases; unmatched junction nucleotides: 9. This CDR3 contains 13 residues. Germline CDR1 is MNHEY and CDR2 is SMNVEV (reference sequence). The CDR3 coding sequence is TGTGCCAGCAGGACCGACAGGGCATTAGAAGCTTTCTTT. Protein product: CASRTDRALEAFF.

The gene calls are TRBV9 and TRBJ2-3; 7 positions agree with TRBD2. The CDR3 sequence is 16 residues long. With 0 bases clipped from V and 2 bases from J, the junction kept 6 bases outside the gene matches. Germline CDR1 reads SGDLS; CDR2 reads YYNGEE. The CDR3 bases are TGTGCCAGCAGCGTAGGGTCTAGCGGAAACACAGATACGCAGTATTTT. Translating gives CASSVGSSGNTDTQYF.

The CDR3 protein is CASNNWGSANQPQHF. CDR3 in DNA: TGTGCCAGCAATAACTGGGGGTCAGCTAATCAGCCCCAGCATTTT. The rearrangement uses TRBV9 and TRBJ1-5; tentatively, D is TRBD1 (5 bases). The CDR3 contains 15 residues. V was pared by 6 bases and J by 4 bases, with 17 bases between. The V gene's germline CDR1 is SGDLS and CDR2 YYNGEE. Filled out from reference TRBV9 and TRBJ1-5, the complete variable domain reads DSGVTQTPKHLITATGQRVTLRCSPRSGDLSVYWYQQSLDQGLQFLIQYYNGEERAKGNILERFSAQQFPDLHSELNLSSLELGDSALYFCASNNWGSANQPQHFGDGTRLSIL.

V and J are TRBV10-3 and TRBJ1-1; tentatively, D is TRBD1 (6 bases). The CDR3 has 15 residues. V was clipped by 3 bases and J by 11 bases, with 22 bases between them. Germline assignment: CDR1 ENHRY and CDR2 SYGVKD. CDR3 bases: TGTGCCATCAGTGAACCCGACAGGATTAGTTCAGGGGCTTTCTTT. It codes for CAISEPDRISSGAFF.

The chain combines TRBV2 with TRBJ1-5; possibly TRBD1 for D (5 bases). V lost 4 bases and J 14 bases, leaving 15 bases between the germline ends. Germline lookup yields CDR1 SNHLY and CDR2 FYNNEI. CDR3 length: 12 amino acids. CDR3 bases: TGTGCCAGCAGTGTGGAGCCAGGGCGAAAGCATTTT. Translated: CASSVEPGRKHF.

The chain combines TRBV25-1 with TRBJ2-7; D is perhaps TRBD1 (6 bases). V lost 2 bases and J lost 6, with 14 bases in between. This CDR3 spans 14 amino acids. CDR1 and CDR2 from the germline V gene are MGHDK and SYGVNS. CDR3 residues: CASSENRRTAEQYF. The CDR3 DNA reads as TGTGCCAGCAGTGAAAATCGAAGGACAGCCGAGCAGTACTTC.

This clone has only one observation. The chain has TRBV5-1 and TRBJ2-2, with unresolved D. V was pared by 0 bases and J by 1 base, with 7 bases between. The CDR3 totals 15 residues. Germline V gives CDR1 SGHRS, CDR2 YFSETQ. CDR3 amino acids: CASSLAQVNTGELFF. The CDR3 DNA follows: TGCGCCAGCAGCTTGGCGCAGGTGAACACCGGGGAGCTGTTTTTT.